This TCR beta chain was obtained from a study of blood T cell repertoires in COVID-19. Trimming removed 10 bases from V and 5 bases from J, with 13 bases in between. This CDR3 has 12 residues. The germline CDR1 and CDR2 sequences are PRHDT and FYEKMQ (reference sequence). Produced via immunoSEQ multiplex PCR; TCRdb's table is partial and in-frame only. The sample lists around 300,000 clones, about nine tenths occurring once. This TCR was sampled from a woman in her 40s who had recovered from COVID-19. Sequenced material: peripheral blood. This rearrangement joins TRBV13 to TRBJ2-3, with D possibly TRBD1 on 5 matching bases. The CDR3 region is CANEQVVDTQYF. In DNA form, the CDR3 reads TGTGCCAACGAACAGGTGGTAGATACGCAGTATTTT.